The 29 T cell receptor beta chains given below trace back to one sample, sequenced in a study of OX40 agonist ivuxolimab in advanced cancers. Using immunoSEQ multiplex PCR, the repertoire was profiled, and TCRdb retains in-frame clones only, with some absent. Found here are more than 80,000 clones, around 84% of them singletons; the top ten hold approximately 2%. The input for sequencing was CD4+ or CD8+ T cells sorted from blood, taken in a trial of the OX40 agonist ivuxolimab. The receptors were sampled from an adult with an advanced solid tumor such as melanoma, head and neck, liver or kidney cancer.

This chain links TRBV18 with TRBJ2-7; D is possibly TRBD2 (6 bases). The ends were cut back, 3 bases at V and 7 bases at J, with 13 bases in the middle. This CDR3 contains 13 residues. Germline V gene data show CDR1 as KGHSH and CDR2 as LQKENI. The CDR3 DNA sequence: TGTGCCAGCTCACCGGGGGGACTTTCAGAGCAGTACTTC. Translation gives CASSPGGLSEQYF.

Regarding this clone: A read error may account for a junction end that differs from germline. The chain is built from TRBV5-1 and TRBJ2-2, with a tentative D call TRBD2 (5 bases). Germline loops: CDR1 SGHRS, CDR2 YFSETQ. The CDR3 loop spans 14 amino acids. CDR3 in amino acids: CASSLSVNAGELFF. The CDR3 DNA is TGCGCCAGCAGCCTTAGCGTGAACGCCGGGGAGCTGTTTTTT.

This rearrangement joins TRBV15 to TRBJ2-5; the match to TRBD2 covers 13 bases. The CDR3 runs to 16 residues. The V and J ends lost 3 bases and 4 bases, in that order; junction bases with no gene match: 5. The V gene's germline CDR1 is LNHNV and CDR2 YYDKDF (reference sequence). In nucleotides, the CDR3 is TGTGCCACCAGCAGTTTGACTAGCGGGAGGAGAGAGACCCAGTACTTC. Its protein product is CATSSLTSGRRETQYF. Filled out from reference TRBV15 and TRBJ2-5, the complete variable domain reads DAMVIQNPRYQVTQFGKPVTLSCSQTLNHNVMYWYQQKSSQAPKLLFHYYDKDFNNEADTPDNFQSRRPNTSFCFLDIRSPGLGDTAMYLCATSSLTSGRRETQYFGPGTRLLVL.

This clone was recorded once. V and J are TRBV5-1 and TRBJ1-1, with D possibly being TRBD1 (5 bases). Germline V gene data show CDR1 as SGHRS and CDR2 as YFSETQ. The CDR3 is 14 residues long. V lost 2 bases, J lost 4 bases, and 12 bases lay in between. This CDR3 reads CASSFAGPGTEAFF. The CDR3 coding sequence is TGCGCCAGCAGCTTTGCGGGGCCGGGCACTGAAGCTTTCTTT.

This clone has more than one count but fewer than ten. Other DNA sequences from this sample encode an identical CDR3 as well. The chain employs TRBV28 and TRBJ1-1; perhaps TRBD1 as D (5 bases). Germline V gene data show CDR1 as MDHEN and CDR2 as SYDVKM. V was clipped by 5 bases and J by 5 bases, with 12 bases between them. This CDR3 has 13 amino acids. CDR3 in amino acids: CASSRDGRTEAFF. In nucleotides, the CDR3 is TGTGCCAGCAGTCGGGACGGGCGGACTGAAGCTTTCTTT. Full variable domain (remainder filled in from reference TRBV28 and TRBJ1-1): DVKVTQSSRYLVKRTGEKVFLECVQDMDHENMFWYRQDPGLGLRLIYFSYDVKMKEKGDIPEGYSVSREKKERFSLILESASTNQTSMYLCASSRDGRTEAFFGQGTRLTVV.

Here the CDR3 reads CASSIPGAANYGYTF. CDR3 bases: TGTGCCAGTAGTATTCCCGGAGCTGCTAACTATGGCTACACCTTC. The chain couples TRBV19 to TRBJ1-2; D not certain. Trimming shortened V by 3 bases and J by 0 bases, and 11 bases separated the two germline ends. The CDR3 loop spans 15 amino acids. Germline V gives CDR1 LNHDA, CDR2 SQIVND (reference sequence).

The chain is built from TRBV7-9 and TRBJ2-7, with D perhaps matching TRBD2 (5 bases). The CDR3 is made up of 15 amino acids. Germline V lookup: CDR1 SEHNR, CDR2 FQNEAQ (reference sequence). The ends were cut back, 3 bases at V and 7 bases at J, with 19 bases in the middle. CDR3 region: CASSLLPGNLGEQYF. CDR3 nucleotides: TGTGCCAGCAGCTTGCTCCCCGGGAACTTGGGGGAGCAGTACTTC.

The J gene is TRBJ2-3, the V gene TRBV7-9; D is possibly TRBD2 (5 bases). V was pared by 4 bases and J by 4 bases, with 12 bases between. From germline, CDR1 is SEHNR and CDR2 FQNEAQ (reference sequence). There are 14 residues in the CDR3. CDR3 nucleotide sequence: TGTGCCAGCAGCTCCACACTAGATCCAGATACGCAGTATTTT. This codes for CASSSTLDPDTQYF. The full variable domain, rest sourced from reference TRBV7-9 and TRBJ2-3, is DTGVSQNPRHKITKRGQNVTFRCDPISEHNRLYWYRQTLGQGPEFLTYFQNEAQLEKSRLLSDRFSAERPKGSFSTLEIQRTEQGDSAMYLCASSSTLDPDTQYFGPGTRLTVL.

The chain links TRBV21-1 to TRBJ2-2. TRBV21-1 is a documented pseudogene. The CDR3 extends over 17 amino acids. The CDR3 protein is CASSKGARDLRTGELFF. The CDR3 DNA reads TGTGCCAGCAGCAAAGGTGCCCGGGACCTGCGGACCGGGGAGCTGTTTTTT.

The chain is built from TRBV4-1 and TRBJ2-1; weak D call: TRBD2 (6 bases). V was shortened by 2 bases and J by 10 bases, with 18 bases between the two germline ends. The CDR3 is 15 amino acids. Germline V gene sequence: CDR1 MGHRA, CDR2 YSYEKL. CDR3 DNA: TGCGCCAGCAGCCAACCCGGGACTCCCGCAATCGAGCAGTTCTTC. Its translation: CASSQPGTPAIEQFF.

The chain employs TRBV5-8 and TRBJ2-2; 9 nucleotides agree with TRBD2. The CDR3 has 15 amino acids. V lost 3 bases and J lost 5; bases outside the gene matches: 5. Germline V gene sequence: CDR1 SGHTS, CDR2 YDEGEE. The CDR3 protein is CASSSGLARTGELFF. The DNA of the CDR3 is TGTGCCAGCAGCTCGGGACTAGCCCGGACCGGGGAGCTGTTTTTT. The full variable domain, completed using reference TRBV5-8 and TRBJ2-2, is EAGVTQSPTHLIKTRGQQATLRCSPISGHTSVYWYQQALGLGLQFLLWYDEGEERNRGNFPPRFSGRQFPNYSSELNVNALELEDSALYLCASSSGLARTGELFFGEGSRLTVL.

The CDR3 DNA reads TGTGCCAGCAGTGGAGTTGCGGGGATTGGAGAAAAACTGTTTTTT. This sequence encodes CASSGVAGIGEKLFF. The chain links TRBV2 to TRBJ1-4; D gene unclear. V lost 4 bases and J 8 bases, leaving 17 bases between the germline ends. Germline V gene lookup returns CDR1 SNHLY and CDR2 FYNNEI. This CDR3 spans 15 amino acids. Full variable domain (outside the CDR3, taken from reference TRBV2 and TRBJ1-4): EPEVTQTPSHQVTQMGQEVILRCVPISNHLYFYWYRQILGQKVEFLVSFYNNEISEKSEIFDDQFSVERPDGSNFTLKIRSTKLEDSAMYFCASSGVAGIGEKLFFGSGTQLSVL.

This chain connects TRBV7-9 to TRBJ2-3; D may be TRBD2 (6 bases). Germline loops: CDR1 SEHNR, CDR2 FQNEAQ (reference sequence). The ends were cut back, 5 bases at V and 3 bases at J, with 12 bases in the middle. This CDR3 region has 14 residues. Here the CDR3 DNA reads TGTGCCAGCAGCCCAGCGACTAGGACAGATACGCAGTATTTT. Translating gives CASSPATRTDTQYF.

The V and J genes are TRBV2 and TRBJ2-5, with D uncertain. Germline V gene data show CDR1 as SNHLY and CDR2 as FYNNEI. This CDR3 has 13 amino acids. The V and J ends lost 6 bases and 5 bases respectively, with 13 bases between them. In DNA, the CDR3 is TGTGCCAGCAGCGTGACAAGATCGGAGACCCAGTACTTC. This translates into CASSVTRSETQYF. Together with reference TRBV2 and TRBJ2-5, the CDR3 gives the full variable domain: EPEVTQTPSHQVTQMGQEVILRCVPISNHLYFYWYRQILGQKVEFLVSFYNNEISEKSEIFDDQFSVERPDGSNFTLKIRSTKLEDSAMYFCASSVTRSETQYFGPGTRLLVL.

This CDR3 is CASRSLADPYEQYF. DNA of the CDR3: TGTGCCAGCAGGTCCCTAGCGGACCCCTACGAGCAGTACTTC. The V gene is TRBV5-6, the J gene TRBJ2-7; 7 bases fit TRBD2. V was clipped by 5 bases and J by 2 bases; unmatched bases: 7. The CDR3 consists of 14 residues. Germline loops: CDR1 SGHDT, CDR2 YYEEEE.

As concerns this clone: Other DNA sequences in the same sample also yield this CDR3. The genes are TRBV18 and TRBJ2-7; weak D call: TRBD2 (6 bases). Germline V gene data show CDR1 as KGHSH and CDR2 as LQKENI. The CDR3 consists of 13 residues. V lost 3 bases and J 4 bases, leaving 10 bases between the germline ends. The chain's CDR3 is CASSPPEGYEQYF. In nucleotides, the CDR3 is TGTGCCAGCTCACCCCCGGAGGGGTACGAGCAGTACTTC. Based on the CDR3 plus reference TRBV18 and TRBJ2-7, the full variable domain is NAGVMQNPRHLVRRRGQEARLRCSPMKGHSHVYWYRQLPEEGLKFMVYLQKENIIDESGMPKERFSAEFPKEGPSILRIQQVVRGDSAAYFCASSPPEGYEQYFGPGTRLTVT.

CDR3 region: CAVAGVNTGELFF. The CDR3 DNA is TGTGCCGTCGCGGGGGTGAACACCGGGGAGCTGTTTTTT. This sequence joins TRBV19 and TRBJ2-2; 7 positions match TRBD2. Germline-derived CDR1 and CDR2 are LNHDA and SQIVND (reference sequence). Trimming at V came to 11 bases and at J to 1 base, leaving 4 bases not matched to a gene. The CDR3 runs to 13 residues.

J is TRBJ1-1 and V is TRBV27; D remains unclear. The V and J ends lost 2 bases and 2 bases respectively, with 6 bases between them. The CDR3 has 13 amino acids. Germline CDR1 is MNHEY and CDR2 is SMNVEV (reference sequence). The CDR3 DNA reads TGTGCCAGCAGTTTAACAACTAACACTGAAGCTTTCTTT. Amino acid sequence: CASSLTTNTEAFF.

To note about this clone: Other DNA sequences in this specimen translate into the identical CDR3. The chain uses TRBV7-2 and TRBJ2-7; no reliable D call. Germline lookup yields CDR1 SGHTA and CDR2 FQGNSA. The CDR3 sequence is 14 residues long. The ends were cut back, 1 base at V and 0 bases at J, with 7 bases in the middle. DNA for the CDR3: TGTGCCAGCAGCTTAGACCCCAGCTCCTACGAGCAGTACTTC. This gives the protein CASSLDPSSYEQYF.

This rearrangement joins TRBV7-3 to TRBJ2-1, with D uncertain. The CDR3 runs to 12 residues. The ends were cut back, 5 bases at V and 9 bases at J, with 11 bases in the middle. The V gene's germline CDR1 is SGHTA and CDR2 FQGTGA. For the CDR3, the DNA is TGTGCCAGCAGCCCACGAACGGGTGAGCAGTTCTTC. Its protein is CASSPRTGEQFF.

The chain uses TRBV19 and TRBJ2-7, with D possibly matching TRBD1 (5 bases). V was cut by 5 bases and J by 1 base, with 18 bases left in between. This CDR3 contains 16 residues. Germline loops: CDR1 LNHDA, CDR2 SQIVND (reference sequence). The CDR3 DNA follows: TGTGCCAGTAGTTTGTTTGGCAGGGAAGGGTCCTACGAGCAGTACTTC. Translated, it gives CASSLFGREGSYEQYF.

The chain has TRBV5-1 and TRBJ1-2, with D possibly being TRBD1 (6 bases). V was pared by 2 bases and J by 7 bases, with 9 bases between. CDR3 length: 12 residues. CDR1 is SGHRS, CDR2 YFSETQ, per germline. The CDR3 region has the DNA TGCGCCAGCAGCTTCACAGGGCCTGGCTACACCTTC. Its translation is CASSFTGPGYTF. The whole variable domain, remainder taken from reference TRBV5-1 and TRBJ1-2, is KAGVTQTPRYLIKTRGQQVTLSCSPISGHRSVSWYQQTPGQGLQFLFEYFSETQRNKGNFPGRFSGRQFSNSRSEMNVSTLELGDSALYLCASSFTGPGYTFGSGTRLTVV.

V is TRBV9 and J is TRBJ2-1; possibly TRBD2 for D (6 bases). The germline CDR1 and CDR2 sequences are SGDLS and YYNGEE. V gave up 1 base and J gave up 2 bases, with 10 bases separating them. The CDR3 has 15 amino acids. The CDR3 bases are TGTGCCAGCAGCGTAAGCGGGCAGCCCTACAATGAGCAGTTCTTC. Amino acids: CASSVSGQPYNEQFF. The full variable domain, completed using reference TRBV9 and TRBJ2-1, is DSGVTQTPKHLITATGQRVTLRCSPRSGDLSVYWYQQSLDQGLQFLIQYYNGEERAKGNILERFSAQQFPDLHSELNLSSLELGDSALYFCASSVSGQPYNEQFFGPGTRLTVL.

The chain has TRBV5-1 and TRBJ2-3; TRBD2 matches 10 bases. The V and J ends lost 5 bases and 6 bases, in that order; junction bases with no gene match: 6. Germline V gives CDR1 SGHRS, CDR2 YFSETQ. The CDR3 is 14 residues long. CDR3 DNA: TGCGCCAGCAGACAAGCGGGAGGGACGGATACGCAGTATTTT. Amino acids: CASRQAGGTDTQYF.

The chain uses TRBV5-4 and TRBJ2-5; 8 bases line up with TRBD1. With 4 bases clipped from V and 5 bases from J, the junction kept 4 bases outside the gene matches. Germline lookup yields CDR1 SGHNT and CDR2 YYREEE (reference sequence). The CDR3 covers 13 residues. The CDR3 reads CASSNRGLETQYF. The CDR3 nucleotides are TGTGCCAGCAGCAACAGGGGGTTGGAGACCCAGTACTTC.

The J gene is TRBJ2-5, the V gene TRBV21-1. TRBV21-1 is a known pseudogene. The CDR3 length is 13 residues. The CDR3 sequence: CASSQSGDETQYF. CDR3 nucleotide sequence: TGTGCCAGCAGCCAGTCTGGGGACGAGACCCAGTACTTC.

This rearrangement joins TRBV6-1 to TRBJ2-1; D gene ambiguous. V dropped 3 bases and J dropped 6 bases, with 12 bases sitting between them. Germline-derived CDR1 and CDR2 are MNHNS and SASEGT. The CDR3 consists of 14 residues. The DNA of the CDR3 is TGTGCCAGCAGTGATCGAGACTGGACCAATGAGCAGTTCTTC. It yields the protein CASSDRDWTNEQFF.

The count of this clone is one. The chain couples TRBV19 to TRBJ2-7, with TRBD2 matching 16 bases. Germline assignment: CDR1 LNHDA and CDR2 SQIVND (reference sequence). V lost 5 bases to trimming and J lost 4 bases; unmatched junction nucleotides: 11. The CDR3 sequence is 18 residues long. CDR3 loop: CASSLRGLAGGPEYEQYF. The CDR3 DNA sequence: TGTGCCAGTAGTCTCCGGGGACTAGCGGGAGGGCCCGAATACGAGCAGTACTTC.

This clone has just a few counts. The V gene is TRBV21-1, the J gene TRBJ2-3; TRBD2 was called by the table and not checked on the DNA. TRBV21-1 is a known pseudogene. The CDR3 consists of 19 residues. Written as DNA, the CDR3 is TGTGCCAGCAGCAAGGTAATCAGGGCTAGCGGCAGGTGGGCAGATACGCAGTATTTT. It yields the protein CASSKVIRASGRWADTQYF.